The entry below describes one T cell receptor (beta chain). What it recognizes is unknown. Repertoires were generated with immunoSEQ multiplex PCR, while TCRdb's copy carries only in-frame clones and drops some. The repertoire holds tens of thousands of clones, with 84% as singletons. The data stem from a study of OX40 agonist ivuxolimab in advanced cancers. Broader study findings: Low levels of normalized T-cell clonal expansion also appeared in some nonresponders. Among expanded peripheral T cells, antigen specificity went undetermined.

CDR1 is SEHNR, CDR2 FQNEAQ, per germline (reference sequence). V dropped 5 bases and J dropped 0 bases, with 7 bases sitting between them. CDR3 size: 13 residues. The receptor's source is an adult with an advanced solid tumor such as melanoma, head and neck, liver or kidney cancer. The V gene is TRBV7-9, the J gene TRBJ1-1, with D possibly matching TRBD1 (5 bases). The specimen comprised CD4+ or CD8+ T cells sorted from blood, sampled in a trial of the OX40 agonist ivuxolimab. The CDR3 is CASSPGLNTEAFF. As DNA, the CDR3 is TGTGCCAGCAGCCCGGGGCTGAACACTGAAGCTTTCTTT.